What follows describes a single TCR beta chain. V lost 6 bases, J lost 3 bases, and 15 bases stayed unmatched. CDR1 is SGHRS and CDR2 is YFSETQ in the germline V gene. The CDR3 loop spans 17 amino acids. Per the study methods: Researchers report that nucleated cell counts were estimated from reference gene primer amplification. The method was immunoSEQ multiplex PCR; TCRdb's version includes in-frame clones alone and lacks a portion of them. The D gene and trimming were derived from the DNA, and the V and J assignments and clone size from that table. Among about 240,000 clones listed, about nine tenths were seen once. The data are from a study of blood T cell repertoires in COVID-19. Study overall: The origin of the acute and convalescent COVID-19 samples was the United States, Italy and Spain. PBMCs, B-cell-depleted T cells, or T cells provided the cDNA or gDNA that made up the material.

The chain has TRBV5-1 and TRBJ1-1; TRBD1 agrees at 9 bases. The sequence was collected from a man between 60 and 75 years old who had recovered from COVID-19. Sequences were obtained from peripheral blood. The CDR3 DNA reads TGCGCCAGCACCCTCGGGTACAGGGGGCTAGTGGACACTGAAGCTTTCTTT. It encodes CASTLGYRGLVDTEAFF.